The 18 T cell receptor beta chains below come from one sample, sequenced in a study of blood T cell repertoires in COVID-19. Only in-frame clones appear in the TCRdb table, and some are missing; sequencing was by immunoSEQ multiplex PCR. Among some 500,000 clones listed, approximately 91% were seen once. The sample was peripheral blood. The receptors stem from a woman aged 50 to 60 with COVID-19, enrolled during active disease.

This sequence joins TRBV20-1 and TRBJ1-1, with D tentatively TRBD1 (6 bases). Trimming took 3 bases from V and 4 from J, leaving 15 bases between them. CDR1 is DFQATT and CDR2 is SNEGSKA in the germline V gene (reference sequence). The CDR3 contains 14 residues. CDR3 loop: CSASEAGHTTEAFF. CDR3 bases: TGCAGTGCTAGTGAAGCGGGACACACCACTGAAGCTTTCTTT.

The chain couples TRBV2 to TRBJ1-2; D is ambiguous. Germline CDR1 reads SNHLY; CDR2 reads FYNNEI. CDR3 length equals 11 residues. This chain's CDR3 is CSNSLGDGYTF. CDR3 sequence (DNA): TGTTCCAACTCCCTAGGAGATGGCTACACCTTC.

Here the CDR3 DNA reads TGTGCCAGCAGTGAGGAGGGCAATCAGCCCCAGCATTTT. It is translated as CASSEEGNQPQHF. The chain uses TRBV6-1 and TRBJ1-5, with D uncertain. CDR1 and CDR2 from the germline V gene are MNHNS and SASEGT. V shed 3 bases and J shed 2 bases, with 5 bases lying between them. The CDR3 consists of 13 residues.

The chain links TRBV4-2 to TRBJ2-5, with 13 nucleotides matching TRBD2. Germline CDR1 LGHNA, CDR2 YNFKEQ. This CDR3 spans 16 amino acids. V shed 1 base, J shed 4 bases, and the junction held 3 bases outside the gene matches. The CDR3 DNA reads TGTGCCAGCAGCCAAGGGACTAGCGGGGGATCAGAGACCCAGTACTTC. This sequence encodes CASSQGTSGGSETQYF.

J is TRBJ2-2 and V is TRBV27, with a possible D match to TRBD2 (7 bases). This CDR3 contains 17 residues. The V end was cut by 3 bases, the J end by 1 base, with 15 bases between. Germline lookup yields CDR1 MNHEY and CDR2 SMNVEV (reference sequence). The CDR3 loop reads CASSFVWGGMNTGELFF. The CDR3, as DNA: TGTGCCAGCAGTTTCGTTTGGGGGGGCATGAACACCGGGGAGCTGTTTTTT.

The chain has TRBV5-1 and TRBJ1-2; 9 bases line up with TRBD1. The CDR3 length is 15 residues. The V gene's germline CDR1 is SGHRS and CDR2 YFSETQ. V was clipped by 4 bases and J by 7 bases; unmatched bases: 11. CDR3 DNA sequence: TGCGCCAGCAGCGCCTTACCGGGACAGGGAAGTGGCTACACCTTC. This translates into CASSALPGQGSGYTF. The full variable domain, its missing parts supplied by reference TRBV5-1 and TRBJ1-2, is KAGVTQTPRYLIKTRGQQVTLSCSPISGHRSVSWYQQTPGQGLQFLFEYFSETQRNKGNFPGRFSGRQFSNSRSEMNVSTLELGDSALYLCASSALPGQGSGYTFGSGTRLTVV.

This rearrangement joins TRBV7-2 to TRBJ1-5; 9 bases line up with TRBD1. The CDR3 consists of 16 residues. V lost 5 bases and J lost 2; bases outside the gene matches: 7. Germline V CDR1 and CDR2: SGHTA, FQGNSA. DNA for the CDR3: TGTGCCAGCAGCGAGGGACAGGGCGGGGGCAATCAGCCCCAGCATTTT. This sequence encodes CASSEGQGGGNQPQHF.

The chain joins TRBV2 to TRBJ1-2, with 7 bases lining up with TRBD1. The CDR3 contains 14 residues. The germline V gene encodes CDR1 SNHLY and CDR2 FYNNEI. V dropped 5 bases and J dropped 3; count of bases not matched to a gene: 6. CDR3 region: CASSTGQRDYGYTF. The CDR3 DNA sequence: TGTGCCAGCAGTACGGGACAGAGGGACTATGGCTACACCTTC.

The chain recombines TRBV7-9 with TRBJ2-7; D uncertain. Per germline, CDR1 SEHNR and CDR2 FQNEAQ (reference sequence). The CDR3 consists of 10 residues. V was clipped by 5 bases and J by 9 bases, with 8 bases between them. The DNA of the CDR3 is TGTGCCAGCAGCCTCCGGGTGCAGTACTTC. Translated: CASSLRVQYF.

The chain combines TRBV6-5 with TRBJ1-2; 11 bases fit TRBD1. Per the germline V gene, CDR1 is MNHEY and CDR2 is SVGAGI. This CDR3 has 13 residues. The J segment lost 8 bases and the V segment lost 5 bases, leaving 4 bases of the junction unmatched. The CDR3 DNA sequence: TGTGCCAGCAGTCCGGACAGGGGGCGCGGCTACACCTTC. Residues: CASSPDRGRGYTF.

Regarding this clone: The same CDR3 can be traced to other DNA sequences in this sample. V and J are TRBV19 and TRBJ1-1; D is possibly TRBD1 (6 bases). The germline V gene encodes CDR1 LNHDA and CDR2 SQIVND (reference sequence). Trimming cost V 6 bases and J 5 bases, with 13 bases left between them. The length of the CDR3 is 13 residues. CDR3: CASSSTGDTEAFF. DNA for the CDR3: TGTGCCAGTAGCTCGACAGGAGATACTGAAGCTTTCTTT.

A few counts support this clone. CDR3: CASSLSGGLGGYTF. In DNA, the CDR3 is TGTGCCAGCAGCTTGTCGGGCGGGCTGGGTGGCTACACCTTC. The chain has TRBV5-6 and TRBJ1-2; D call uncertain. This CDR3 has 14 residues. Per germline, CDR1 SGHDT and CDR2 YYEEEE. Trimming stripped 1 base from V and 7 bases from J, with 14 bases between. Full variable domain (missing parts from reference TRBV5-6 and TRBJ1-2): DAGVTQSPTHLIKTRGQQVTLRCSPKSGHDTVSWYQQALGQGPQFIFQYYEEEERQRGNFPDRFSGHQFPNYSSELNVNALLLGDSALYLCASSLSGGLGGYTFGSGTRLTVV.

CDR3 nucleotides: TGTGCCAGCAGCTTGGAGGTAGCTCGTTCACCCCTCCACTTT. Translating it yields CASSLEVARSPLHF. The V call is TRBV5-6, the J call TRBJ1-6; D is unresolved. CDR1 and CDR2 from the germline V gene are SGHDT and YYEEEE. The V end was cut by 0 bases, the J end by 9 bases, with 10 bases between. The CDR3 consists of 14 residues. The variable domain in full, with the rest retrieved from reference TRBV5-6 and TRBJ1-6, is DAGVTQSPTHLIKTRGQQVTLRCSPKSGHDTVSWYQQALGQGPQFIFQYYEEEERQRGNFPDRFSGHQFPNYSSELNVNALLLGDSALYLCASSLEVARSPLHFGNGTRLTVT.

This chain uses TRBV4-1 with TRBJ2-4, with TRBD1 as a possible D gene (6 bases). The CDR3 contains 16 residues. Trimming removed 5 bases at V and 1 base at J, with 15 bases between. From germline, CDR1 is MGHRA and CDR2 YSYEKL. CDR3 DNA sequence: TGCGCCAGCAGCTTCACATTCCAGGGGGCCAAAAACATTCAGTACTTC. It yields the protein CASSFTFQGAKNIQYF.

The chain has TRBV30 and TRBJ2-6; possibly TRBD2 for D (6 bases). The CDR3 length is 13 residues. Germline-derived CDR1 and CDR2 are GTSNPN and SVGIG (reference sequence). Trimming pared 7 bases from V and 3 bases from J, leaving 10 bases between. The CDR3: CALSGGGANVLTF. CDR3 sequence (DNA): TGTGCCTTGTCCGGGGGTGGGGCCAACGTCCTGACTTTC.

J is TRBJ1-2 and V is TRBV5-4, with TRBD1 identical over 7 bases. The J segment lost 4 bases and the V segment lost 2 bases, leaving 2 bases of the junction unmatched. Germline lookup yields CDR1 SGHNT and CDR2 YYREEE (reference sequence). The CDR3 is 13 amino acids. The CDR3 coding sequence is TGTGCCAGCAGCTTAACAGGGGTCTATGGCTACACCTTC. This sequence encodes CASSLTGVYGYTF.

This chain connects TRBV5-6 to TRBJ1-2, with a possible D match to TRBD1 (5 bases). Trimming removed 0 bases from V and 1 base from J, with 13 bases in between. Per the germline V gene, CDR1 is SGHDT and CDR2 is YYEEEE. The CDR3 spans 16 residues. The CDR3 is CASSLAITGVNYGYTF. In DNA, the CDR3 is TGTGCCAGCAGCTTGGCCATTACAGGAGTTAACTATGGCTACACCTTC.

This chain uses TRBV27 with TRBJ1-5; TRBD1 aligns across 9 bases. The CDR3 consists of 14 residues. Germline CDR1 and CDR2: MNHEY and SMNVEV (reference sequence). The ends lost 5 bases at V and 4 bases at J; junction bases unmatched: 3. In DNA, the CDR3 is TGTGCCAGCAGTATAGGACAGGGGAATCAGCCCCAGCATTTT. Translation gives CASSIGQGNQPQHF.